This paragraph covers one TCR beta chain sequence. Its antigen is not identified. The CDR3 runs to 15 residues. The germline gives CDR1 PRHDT, CDR2 FYEKMQ (reference sequence). Trimming stripped 0 bases from V and 7 bases from J, with 13 bases between. This sample stems from a study of multiple sclerosis patients with progressive multifocal leukoencephalopathy. This sample's time point: approximately twelve months of natalizumab therapy. Here immunoSEQ multiplex PCR was the method, and the copy in TCRdb shows in-frame clones only, minus some. The sample has 20,000 to 30,000 clones, 75% to 95% seen once. Study outcomes and limitations: Before and during natalizumab, the clones expanded at PML already existed. Most PML patients had lower entropy, suggesting less diverse TRB repertoires.

The TCR sequence derives from a man in his thirties or forties with multiple sclerosis. The sample consisted of PBMCs, taken from a patient treated with natalizumab. The chain has TRBV13 and TRBJ2-1, with a tentative D call TRBD1 (7 bases). The CDR3 nucleotides are TGTGCCAGCAGCTTAGGGGAGGGGGCAACGAATGAGCAGTTCTTC. Its translation: CASSLGEGATNEQFF.